Sequencing of this TCR beta chain was carried out in a study of CXCR3-negative and CXCR3-positive naive CD8 T cells. UMI-labeled 5' RACE yielded the TRB cDNA libraries. From its re-call of the 5' RACE reads, TCRdb lists each CDR3 protein once, without DNA. The table lists 110,000 or so distinct CDR3 sequences, with about 0.34% in the top ten. Study findings and constraints: TRBV-TRBJ usage was similar across naive CXCR3 subsets but distinct in memory cells. Higher TRB CDR3 hydrophobicity marked CXCR3-positive naive cells relative to CXCR3-negative naive cells. In both naive subsets diversity was comparably high, whereas memory CD8+ cells showed much lower diversity. Cryopreserved PBMCs had partly decreased CXCR3 expression; fresh PBMCs were used in most assays.

Naive CD8+ T cells were CD45RO-CCR7+CD27+CD95-. As to this clonotype: Its antigen remains unknown.

The source of this sequence is a human donor in good health. Some clones in this sample may be carry-over from other donors' samples. Sequenced sample: naive CXCR3+ CD8+ T cells from blood. Subset indicated: CD45RO-CCR7+CD27+CD95- naive CD8+ T cells expressing CXCR3 (TNR3+).

CDR3 loop: CASSYSFGSEQFF. The chain carries TRBV6-6 and TRBJ2-1. The CDR3 length is 13 residues. Germline V CDR1 and CDR2: MNHNY, SVGAGI (reference sequence).